The source of this T cell receptor beta chain is a study of T cell changes during pregnancy in multiple sclerosis. This clone came up once. Libraries were prepared by immunoSEQ multiplex PCR; TCRdb keeps only in-frame clonotypes and omits some of them. The profile shows roughly 40,000 clones, about 92% of them singletons. This CDR3 is 15 amino acids long. Germline-derived CDR1 and CDR2 are SGHRS and YFSETQ. J was trimmed by 2 bases and V by 1 base; bases with no gene match: 2. This sequence was found in a female donor with multiple sclerosis, enrolled in a pregnancy study. The input for sequencing was CD8+ T cells from peripheral blood mononuclear cells, taken in the first trimester of pregnancy. V usage is TRBV5-1 and J usage is TRBJ2-2, with 7 bases aligning to TRBD2. In nucleotides, the CDR3 is TGCGCCAGCAGCTTGTGGGAGGGAAACACCGGGGAGCTGTTTTTT. This gives the protein CASSLWEGNTGELFF. The full variable domain, in which reference TRBV5-1 and TRBJ2-2 provide the parts outside the CDR3, is KAGVTQTPRYLIKTRGQQVTLSCSPISGHRSVSWYQQTPGQGLQFLFEYFSETQRNKGNFPGRFSGRQFSNSRSEMNVSTLELGDSALYLCASSLWEGNTGELFFGEGSRLTVL.